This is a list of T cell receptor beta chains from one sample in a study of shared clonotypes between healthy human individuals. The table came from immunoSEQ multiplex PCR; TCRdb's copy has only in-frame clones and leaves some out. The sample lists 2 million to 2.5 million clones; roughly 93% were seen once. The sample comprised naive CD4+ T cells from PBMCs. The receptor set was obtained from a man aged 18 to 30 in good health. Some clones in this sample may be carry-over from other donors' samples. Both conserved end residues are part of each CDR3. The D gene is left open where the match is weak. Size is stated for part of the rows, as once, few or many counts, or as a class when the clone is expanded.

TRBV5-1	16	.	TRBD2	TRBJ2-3	TGCGCCAGCAGCTCGGCCGGGACTAGCGCACTCAATACGCAGTATTTT	CASSSAGTSALNTQYF
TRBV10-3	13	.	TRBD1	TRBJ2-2	TGTGCCACACAGGGGACGAACACCGGGGAGCTGTTTTTT	CATQGTNTGELFF
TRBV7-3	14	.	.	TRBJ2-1	TGTGCCAGCAGCTTAATAGGGCCAGGGTCGGAGCAGTTCTTC	CASSLIGPGSEQFF
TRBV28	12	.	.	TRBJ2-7	TGTGCCAGCAGTTTAAGAGAAGGCGAGCAGTACTTC	CASSLREGEQYF
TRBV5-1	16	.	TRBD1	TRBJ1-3	TGCGCCAGCAGCTTGAGGTCAGGGGGGACTGGAAACACCATATATTTT	CASSLRSGGTGNTIYF
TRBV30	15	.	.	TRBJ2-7	TGTGCCTGGAGTCAAGGCGAGCGTGTTTCCTACGAGCAGTACTTC	CAWSQGERVSYEQYF
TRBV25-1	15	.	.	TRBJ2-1	TGTGCCAGCAGTGACCTACCGGCCCAGCCGAATGAGCAGTTCTTC	CASSDLPAQPNEQFF
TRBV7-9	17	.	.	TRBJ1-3	TGTGCCAGCAGCTCAGTCCCAGCAAAAACTCTTGGAAACACCATATATTTT	CASSSVPAKTLGNTIYF
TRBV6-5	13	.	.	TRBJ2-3	TGTGCCAGCAAAAAAATAACAGGAGATACGCAGTATTTT	CASKKITGDTQYF
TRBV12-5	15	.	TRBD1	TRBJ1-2	TGTGCTAGTGGTTTGGTACAGGGGGAACAAGGAGGCTACACCTTC	CASGLVQGEQGGYTF
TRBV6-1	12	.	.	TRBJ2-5	TGTGCCAGCGGGAGGGGGGGCGAGACCCAGTACTTC	CASGRGGETQYF
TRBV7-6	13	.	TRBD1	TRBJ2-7	TGTGCCAGCAGCCCGGGACAGAGCTACGAGCAGTACTTC	CASSPGQSYEQYF
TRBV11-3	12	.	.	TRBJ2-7	TGTGCCAGCAGCTTAGATCTGGGGGAAGGGTACTTC	CASSLDLGEGYF
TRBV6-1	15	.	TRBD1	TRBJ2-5	TGTGCCAGCAGTGCCGCACAGGGGGCGCGGGAGACCCAGTACTTC	CASSAAQGARETQYF
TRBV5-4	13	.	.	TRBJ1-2	TGTGCCAGCAGCTTGCAACGGAGAGATGCCGTCACCTTC	CASSLQRRDAVTF
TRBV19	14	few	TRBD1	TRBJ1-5	TGTGCCAGGAAAGGGACAGGTTTAAATCAGCCCCAGCATTTT	CARKGTGLNQPQHF
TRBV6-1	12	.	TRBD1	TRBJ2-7	TGTGCCAGCAGTAAACGGGACAGCCACCCGGGCTTC	CASSKRDSHPGF
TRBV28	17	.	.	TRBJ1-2	TGTGCCAGCAGTTTCCTATCTCGGGGCAGGGGTAACTATGGCTACACCTTC	CASSFLSRGRGNYGYTF
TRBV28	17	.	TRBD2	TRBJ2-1	TGTGCCAGCAGTTCCCTTAGCGGGAGCCGATACTACAATGAGCAGTTCTTC	CASSSLSGSRYYNEQFF